One sample yielded the 23 T cell receptor beta chains listed below, sequenced in a study of cytomegalovirus exposure and HLA in healthy donors. Measured with immunoSEQ multiplex PCR; TCRdb has only the in-frame clones, and not every one. Among a few hundred thousand clones listed, roughly 91% were seen once. The sample consisted of PBMCs. These receptor sequences come from a woman younger than 45 in good health and CMV-seronegative.

The chain uses TRBV11-2 and TRBJ1-5; D is perhaps TRBD1 (5 bases). With 1 base removed from V and 7 bases from J, the gap between germline ends came to 11 bases. CDR1 and CDR2 from the germline V gene are SGHAT and FQNNGV. The CDR3 contains 14 residues. In DNA, the CDR3 is TGTGCCAGCAGCTTAGGGGGGTTTGGCCAGCCCCAGCATTTT. The encoded protein is CASSLGGFGQPQHF.

J is TRBJ2-7 and V is TRBV4-3; 10 nucleotides agree with TRBD2. The CDR3 consists of 16 residues. V was clipped by 1 base and J by 4 bases; unmatched bases: 7. The germline CDR1 and CDR2 sequences are LGHNA and YSLEER. CDR3 sequence: CASSQGFGLAVYEQYF. DNA of the CDR3: TGCGCCAGCAGCCAAGGGTTCGGACTAGCGGTATACGAGCAGTACTTC.

The chain uses TRBV28 and TRBJ2-3; D gene unclear. CDR3 length: 14 residues. Trimming pared 3 bases from V and 4 bases from J, leaving 11 bases between. The germline CDR1 and CDR2 sequences are MDHEN and SYDVKM. Written as DNA, the CDR3 is TGTGCCAGCAGTTTCGATAAGGTCGCAGATACGCAGTATTTT. Its translation is CASSFDKVADTQYF.

The rearrangement links TRBV4-1 to TRBJ2-3, with D perhaps TRBD1 (6 bases). V lost 5 bases to trimming and J lost 4 bases, with 19 bases between them. The CDR3 loop spans 16 amino acids. Germline V gene lookup returns CDR1 MGHRA and CDR2 YSYEKL. CDR3 DNA sequence: TGCGCCAGCAGCTCCCGACAGGCGATTTCAGCAGATACGCAGTATTTT. Its translation: CASSSRQAISADTQYF.

This clone is a singleton in its sample. The V and J genes are TRBV5-1 and TRBJ2-1; TRBD2 aligns across 10 bases. Germline V CDR1 and CDR2: SGHRS, YFSETQ. V lost 4 bases and J lost 4; bases outside the gene matches: 5. This CDR3 contains 15 residues. The CDR3 protein is CASSAGLAEYNEQFF. In DNA form, the CDR3 reads TGCGCCAGCAGCGCCGGACTAGCGGAGTACAATGAGCAGTTCTTC.

This clone occurred once. The chain has TRBV28 and TRBJ1-5, with no clear D. Germline assignment: CDR1 MDHEN and CDR2 SYDVKM. The ends were cut back, 3 bases at V and 6 bases at J, with 3 bases in the middle. This CDR3 spans 11 amino acids. In DNA form, the CDR3 reads TGTGCCAGCAGTTTCCGTCAGCCCCAGCATTTT. It encodes CASSFRQPQHF.

The V and J genes are TRBV5-1 and TRBJ1-1; possibly TRBD1 for D (6 bases). V dropped 4 bases and J dropped 4 bases, with 17 bases sitting between them. This CDR3 contains 15 residues. Germline V gene lookup returns CDR1 SGHRS and CDR2 YFSETQ. CDR3 coding DNA: TGCGCCAGCAGCATGGGGCACTTGACAGGCACTGAAGCTTTCTTT. Translating it yields CASSMGHLTGTEAFF. Complete variable domain (other parts from reference TRBV5-1 and TRBJ1-1): KAGVTQTPRYLIKTRGQQVTLSCSPISGHRSVSWYQQTPGQGLQFLFEYFSETQRNKGNFPGRFSGRQFSNSRSEMNVSTLELGDSALYLCASSMGHLTGTEAFFGQGTRLTVV.

This clone turned up a few times. This chain connects TRBV21-1 to TRBJ2-5. TRBV21-1 is labeled a pseudogene. The CDR3 extends over 10 amino acids. The DNA of the CDR3 is TGTGCCAGCGCTCAAGAGACCCAGTACTTC. Translating it yields CASAQETQYF.

As for this clone: The junction departs from the called germline gene at one end, perhaps through a read error. This chain uses TRBV11-2 with TRBJ2-7; 11 bases are shared with TRBD2. Per germline, CDR1 SGHAT and CDR2 FQNNGV. This CDR3 is built from 15 residues. The CDR3 sequence: CASSLDRRLAGFANF. In nucleotides, the CDR3 is TGTGCCAGCAGCTTAGATCGAAGACTAGCGGGATTCGCGAACTTC.

V is TRBV27 and J is TRBJ2-7; 8 bases agree with TRBD2. Trimming removed 3 bases from V and 5 bases from J; junction bases left unmatched: 6. Germline CDR1 reads MNHEY; CDR2 reads SMNVEV (reference sequence). The CDR3 runs to 14 residues. CDR3 nucleotide sequence: TGTGCCAGCAGTTTTATAGCGGGACGCCACGAGCAGTACTTC. It specifies CASSFIAGRHEQYF.

This rearrangement joins TRBV28 to TRBJ2-7; D is unclear. Trimming removed 5 bases at V and 3 bases at J, with 14 bases between. The CDR3 contains 14 residues. Germline CDR1 and CDR2: MDHEN and SYDVKM. This CDR3 is CASSPLSNYYEQYF. The CDR3 DNA follows: TGTGCCAGCAGTCCCTTATCTAACTACTACGAGCAGTACTTC.

This chain connects TRBV9 to TRBJ2-1, with D tentatively TRBD1 (6 bases). This CDR3 is 16 amino acids long. Trimming removed 0 bases at V and 0 bases at J, with 10 bases between. Germline V gene sequence: CDR1 SGDLS, CDR2 YYNGEE. In DNA form, the CDR3 reads TGTGCCAGCAGCGTAGAAGGGGGAGCCTCCTACAATGAGCAGTTCTTC. Protein sequence: CASSVEGGASYNEQFF.

The gene calls are TRBV4-3 and TRBJ2-3; unclear D gene. The V gene lost 0 bases and the J gene lost 4 bases, with 11 bases spanning the gap. From germline, CDR1 is LGHNA and CDR2 YSLEER. The CDR3 contains 15 residues. CDR3 residues: CASSQDKASSDTQYF. Written as DNA, the CDR3 is TGCGCCAGCAGCCAAGATAAGGCTAGTTCAGATACGCAGTATTTT.

The chain employs TRBV9 and TRBJ2-1; D is tentatively TRBD1 or TRBD2 (5 bases each). V lost 0 bases, J lost 3 bases, and 13 bases lay in between. This CDR3 region has 16 residues. Germline V gene data show CDR1 as SGDLS and CDR2 as YYNGEE. The CDR3 nucleotides are TGTGCCAGCAGCGTAGATGAGGGGAGCGGCTACAATGAGCAGTTCTTC. This translates into CASSVDEGSGYNEQFF.

The rearrangement uses TRBV7-2 and TRBJ1-1; D not resolved. Between the trimmed V and J ends, which lost 6 bases and 3 bases, there was a span of 14 bases. The CDR3 totals 14 residues. Germline V CDR1 and CDR2: SGHTA, FQGNSA. CDR3 amino acids: CASRAGSLYTEAFF. As DNA, the CDR3 is TGTGCCAGCAGGGCGGGGTCCCTGTACACTGAAGCTTTCTTT.

The chain couples TRBV30 to TRBJ1-1; no reliable D call. The V gene lost 2 bases and the J gene lost 1 base, with 5 bases spanning the gap. This CDR3 is built from 12 residues. Germline CDR1 and CDR2: GTSNPN and SVGIG (reference sequence). In nucleotides, the CDR3 is TGTGCCTGGAGTTGGGGGAACACTGAAGCTTTCTTT. Amino acid sequence: CAWSWGNTEAFF.

The chain has TRBV30 and TRBJ1-4; D unclear. The germline V and J ends were trimmed by 0 bases and 8 bases, with 13 bases remaining between them. The CDR3 has 14 residues. In germline, CDR1 is GTSNPN, CDR2 SVGIG (reference sequence). CDR3 loop: CAWSVMMLGEKLFF. DNA of the CDR3: TGTGCCTGGAGTGTAATGATGTTGGGGGAAAAACTGTTTTTT.

The chain uses TRBV11-2 and TRBJ2-1; 7 bases are shared with TRBD2. The germline gives CDR1 SGHAT, CDR2 FQNNGV. The ends lost 1 base at V and 9 bases at J; junction bases unmatched: 3. This CDR3 has 13 residues. This chain's CDR3 is CASSLGASGEQFF. CDR3 coding DNA: TGTGCCAGCAGCTTAGGGGCTAGCGGTGAGCAGTTCTTC.

Concerning this clone: Compared with germline, one end of the junction differs, possibly owing to a read error. The chain combines TRBV9 with TRBJ2-7, with D unclear. Germline V gene lookup returns CDR1 SGDLS and CDR2 YYNGEE. This CDR3 region has 17 residues. The CDR3 nucleotides are TGTGTCAGCAGCGTCTTAAGACCGGGCCGAGTTACCAACGAGCAGTACTTC. This sequence encodes CVSSVLRPGRVTNEQYF.

CDR3 bases: TGTGCCAGCAGCCAATCCTGGGGACTAGGTAGTGGCGAGCAGTACTTC. Translation: CASSQSWGLGSGEQYF. The V and J genes are TRBV14 and TRBJ2-7, with 8 bases identical to TRBD2. Germline assignment: CDR1 SGHDN and CDR2 FVKESK. This CDR3 has 16 residues. V dropped 2 bases and J dropped 6; count of bases not matched to a gene: 12.

The V and J genes are TRBV27 and TRBJ1-5; a possible D gene is TRBD1 (6 bases). Germline lookup yields CDR1 MNHEY and CDR2 SMNVEV (reference sequence). The CDR3 consists of 13 residues. Trimming removed 3 bases at V and 7 bases at J, with 10 bases between. CDR3 bases: TGTGCCAGCAGTTTGTCAGGGGTCCAGCCCCAGCATTTT. This codes for CASSLSGVQPQHF.

A word on this clone: Other DNA variants within this sample encode the same CDR3. The chain has TRBV7-2 and TRBJ1-1; D is undetermined. Per the germline V gene, CDR1 is SGHTA and CDR2 is FQGNSA. V was trimmed by 1 base and J by 1 base, leaving 4 bases between them. The CDR3 has 13 residues. In DNA form, the CDR3 reads TGTGCCAGCAGCTTAGTCACGAACACTGAAGCTTTCTTT. Translated, it gives CASSLVTNTEAFF.

The chain is built from TRBV29-1 and TRBJ2-1; D may be TRBD2 (6 bases). The CDR3 sequence is 14 residues long. From germline, CDR1 is SQVTM and CDR2 ANQGSEA. V was pared by 6 bases and J by 3 bases, with 15 bases between. The CDR3 sequence is CSVAGGDGYNEQFF. DNA for the CDR3: TGCAGCGTGGCCGGCGGGGATGGCTACAATGAGCAGTTCTTC.